This T cell receptor beta chain is drawn from a study of T cell changes during pregnancy in multiple sclerosis. Libraries were prepared by immunoSEQ multiplex PCR; TCRdb keeps only in-frame clonotypes and omits some of them. The sample holds roughly 93,000 clones, approximately 92% seen once. V was clipped by 3 bases and J by 7 bases; unmatched bases: 27. The CDR3 runs to 21 residues. CDR1 and CDR2 from the germline V gene are LGHNT and FRNRAP. This chain uses TRBV12-5 with TRBJ2-3, with TRBD2 matching 8 bases. The source material was peripheral blood, sampled after pregnancy. This TCR was sampled from a female donor with multiple sclerosis, enrolled in a pregnancy study. The CDR3 nucleotides read TGTGCTAGTGGTTTAGTATATCTCGTAACCGGGACTAGTTCAGGCTTAAATACGCAGTATTTT. Protein sequence: CASGLVYLVTGTSSGLNTQYF.